The clone carrying this T cell receptor beta chain was picked up many times. Its antigen remains unknown. V dropped 0 bases and J dropped 8 bases, with 8 bases sitting between them. Germline CDR1 is SGHDT and CDR2 is YYEEEE. This CDR3 contains 12 residues. With listed TCR primers and previously described methods, bulk TCR libraries were prepared. TCRdb fed the PCR reads into MiXCR, producing one record per CDR3 protein. The table includes about 510,000 distinct CDR3 sequences, roughly 26% detected once. The data were obtained in a study of molecular identifiers for immune sequencing clone quantification. Whole-study results and caveats: Clonotypes topping 20 RNA copies carried over 97% of effector molecules but under 1% of naive ones. Detection of one spiked Jurkat cell's TCR RNA reportedly worked in 750,000 to 1,000,000 naive cells.

The clonotype comes from a human donor in good health. Some libraries in this study had Jurkat cell RNA spiked in. V usage is TRBV5-6 and J usage is TRBJ1-1; D is perhaps TRBD1 (5 bases). Sequencing was done on a sample of naive CD8+ T cells from blood, with Jurkat cell RNA spiked in. The subset: FACS-sorted CD8+CD4-CCR7+CD45RA+ naive T cells. The CDR3 nucleotides read TGTGCCAGCAGCTTGGATGGGGGGGAAGCTTTCTTT. Encoded protein: CASSLDGGEAFF. The complete variable domain, with remaining parts taken from reference TRBV5-6 and TRBJ1-1, reads DAGVTQSPTHLIKTRGQQVTLRCSPKSGHDTVSWYQQALGQGPQFIFQYYEEEERQRGNFPDRFSGHQFPNYSSELNVNALLLGDSALYLCASSLDGGEAFFGQGTRLTVV.